This T cell receptor (beta chain) was found in a study of Ad26.COV2.S vaccination and SARS-CoV-2 variants. As to this clone: As yet, its antigen is unknown.

Trimming removed 5 bases from V and 2 bases from J; junction bases left unmatched: 8. The length of the CDR3 is 15 residues. Germline CDR1 reads LNHDA; CDR2 reads SQIVND (reference sequence). TCRdb's copy holds only in-frame clones and misses some; the assay was immunoSEQ multiplex PCR. The data show 430,000 or so clones, about 93% seen once. The study's findings and limits: People given the vaccine had a wider spike-specific TCR breadth than placebo recipients did. Once vaccination had occurred, spike-specific CD8+ and CD4+ T cell responses reportedly showed substantial breadth. Analyses that measured TCR breadth and depth may have underestimated total T cell responses.

Treatment described: about 20 received Ad26.COV2.S at low or high dose, single or two shots; roughly five received placebo; per-sample allocation not given. Day 63 after the first vaccine or placebo injection was the time point for sampling. Based in Boston, the donor was an adult of 18-55 years. V and J are TRBV19 and TRBJ2-7, with TRBD1 identical over 8 bases. The source was peripheral blood, collected in a trial of Ad26.COV2.S vaccine versus placebo. The TCR comes from a person aged 18-60 years who received the Ad26.COV2.S COVID-19 vaccine or a placebo. CDR3: CASSENGQGTYEQYF. The CDR3 DNA reads TGTGCCAGTAGTGAAAACGGACAGGGAACCTACGAGCAGTACTTC.